These T cell receptor beta chains were read from a single sample in a study of cytomegalovirus exposure and HLA in healthy donors. TCRdb keeps only in-frame clones here, not all; method: immunoSEQ multiplex PCR. Of some 150,000 clones in the sample, 90% to 95% were seen once. Sequenced input: PBMCs. The receptors were sampled from a young man in good health and CMV-seronegative. CDR3s include the opening cysteine and the closing phenylalanine or tryptophan. Each record gives: clone size, V gene, CDR3 length, D gene, J gene, CDR3 DNA, CDR3 protein. A D gene is named only where the DNA matches it firmly. Rows may omit the clone size; those that give it use once, few, many or a size class.

NA,TRBV25-1,15,TRBD2,TRBJ2-7,TGTGCCAGCAGTGAACCCGGGCTAGCGGACTACGAGCAGTACTTC,CASSEPGLADYEQYF
NA,TRBV5-6,11,NA,TRBJ2-7,TGTGCCAGCAGCTTGCAATACGAGCAGTACTTC,CASSLQYEQYF
NA,TRBV2,15,TRBD1,TRBJ1-6,TGTGCCAGCATCCGACAGGGCGCGTCAAATTCACCCCTCCACTTT,CASIRQGASNSPLHF
NA,TRBV21-1,17,NA,TRBJ2-1,TGTGCCAGCAGCAAAGGGGCTAGCGGAGGGGGATACAATGAGCAGTTCTTC,CASSKGASGGGYNEQFF
NA,TRBV18,14,TRBD1,TRBJ1-2,TGTGCCAGCTCATTGGACAGGGAAATCTATGGCTACACCTTC,CASSLDREIYGYTF
NA,TRBV4-2,17,TRBD1,TRBJ1-1,TGTGCCAGCAGCCAAGTGGGGACAGGGGGGAAGAGCACTGAAGCTTTCTTT,CASSQVGTGGKSTEAFF
NA,TRBV27,16,TRBD2,TRBJ2-3,TGTGCCAGCAGTTTGGGACTAGCGGGACCCACAGATACGCAGTATTTT,CASSLGLAGPTDTQYF
NA,TRBV7-9,12,NA,TRBJ1-2,TGTGCCAGCAGTTTCGAGGGTTATGGCTACACCTTC,CASSFEGYGYTF
NA,TRBV19,11,NA,TRBJ1-1,TGTGCCAGTAGCCAACCAGGGGAAGCTTTCTTT,CASSQPGEAFF
NA,TRBV7-2,14,NA,TRBJ2-5,TGTGCCAGCAGCCCCAGGGGTTTCCAAGAGACCCAGTACTTC,CASSPRGFQETQYF
NA,TRBV27,15,NA,TRBJ2-1,TGTGCCAGTGCCGCTCTTGCGGGGACCTACAATGAGCAGTTCTTC,CASAALAGTYNEQFF
NA,TRBV5-1,15,TRBD1,TRBJ1-2,TGCGCCAGCAGCGCACCGGGACAGGGCCCGTATGGCTACACCTTC,CASSAPGQGPYGYTF
NA,TRBV13,14,TRBD1,TRBJ1-1,TGTGCCAGCAGCCGCCGGGACAGGAACACTGAAGCTTTCTTT,CASSRRDRNTEAFF
NA,TRBV18,16,NA,TRBJ1-3,TGTGCCAGCTCACCACCGAAGGGCAGGGAACGAAACACCATATATTTT,CASSPPKGRERNTIYF
NA,TRBV9,15,TRBD1,TRBJ2-5,TGTGCCAGCAGCCGCGAGGACAGGGGTTGGGAGACCCAGTACTTC,CASSREDRGWETQYF
once,TRBV9,18,NA,TRBJ2-2,TGTGCCAGCAGCCCCAGCGGGGCAGGGGGCGGTCGCACCGGGGAGCTGTTTTTT,CASSPSGAGGGRTGELFF
NA,TRBV7-9,16,NA,TRBJ1-3,TGTGCCAGCAGCTTAGCACTCTCAATCTCTGGAAACACCATATATTTT,CASSLALSISGNTIYF
NA,TRBV27,16,NA,TRBJ2-1,TGTGCCAGCAGCCCCCGATTGCTAAGCTCCTACAATGAGCAGTTCTTC,CASSPRLLSSYNEQFF
NA,TRBV4-1,14,TRBD1,TRBJ1-2,TGCGCCAGCAGCCAAATAACTGACAGGGGTGGCTACACCTTC,CASSQITDRGGYTF
NA,TRBV4-2,15,NA,TRBJ2-5,TGTGCCAGCAGCCAACGGGGAGAACACCAAGAGACCCAGTACTTC,CASSQRGEHQETQYF
once,TRBV19,16,TRBD1,TRBJ2-5,TGTGCCAGTAGTATAGGGACAGGGGGCGCGTCCGGGACCCAGTACTTC,CASSIGTGGASGTQYF
few,TRBV10-2,14,NA,TRBJ1-5,TGCGCCAGCAGTTTGGGTATGGAGAATCAGCCCCAGCATTTT,CASSLGMENQPQHF